This T cell receptor beta chain was retrieved from a study of T cell changes during pregnancy in multiple sclerosis. Generated by immunoSEQ multiplex PCR, the TCRdb table keeps only in-frame clones and is missing some. The repertoire holds approximately 46,000 clones, 90% seen once, with 4.5% to 5.5% in the top ten. The length of the CDR3 is 13 residues. V was pared by 4 bases and J by 5 bases, with 3 bases of the junction left unmatched. Germline CDR1 MDHEN, CDR2 SYDVKM. The sequencing used peripheral blood, collected after pregnancy. The TCR comes from a female donor in good health, enrolled as a control in a pregnancy study. This chain connects TRBV28 to TRBJ2-7, with TRBD1 matching over 9 bases. The DNA for the CDR3 is TGTGCCAGCAGTTCCCGGGACAGGGACGAGCAGTACTTC. It specifies CASSSRDRDEQYF.